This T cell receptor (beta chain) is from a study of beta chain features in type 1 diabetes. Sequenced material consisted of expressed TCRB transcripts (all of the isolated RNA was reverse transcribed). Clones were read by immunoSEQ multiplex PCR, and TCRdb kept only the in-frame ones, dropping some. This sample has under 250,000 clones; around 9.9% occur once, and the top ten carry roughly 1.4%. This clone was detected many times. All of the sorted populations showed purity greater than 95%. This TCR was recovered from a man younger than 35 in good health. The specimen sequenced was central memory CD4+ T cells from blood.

CDR3 DNA: TGTGCCAGCAGCCCTTATGAGGGGAGTGGAGAGAACATTCAGTACTTC. Translating it yields CASSPYEGSGENIQYF. The rearrangement uses TRBV4-2 and TRBJ2-4, with D perhaps given as TRBD1 or TRBD2 (5 bases each). The CDR3 runs to 16 residues. The V gene's germline CDR1 is LGHNA and CDR2 YNFKEQ. V was pared by 4 bases and J by 7 bases, with 20 bases between.